The rows below give T cell receptor beta chains drawn from one sample of a study of cytomegalovirus exposure and HLA in healthy donors. Produced via immunoSEQ multiplex PCR; TCRdb's table is partial and in-frame only. The table lists 170,000 or so clones, over 70% of them singletons. Sequenced sample: PBMCs. These receptors all come from a man under 40 in good health and CMV-seropositive. Both conserved end residues are part of each CDR3. A D gene is named only where the DNA matches it firmly. Rows give clone size only sometimes, using once, few, many, or a class for an expanded clone.

CDR3 length: 14
D gene: TRBD1
V gene: TRBV2
J gene: TRBJ1-2
clone size: once
CDR3 DNA: TGTGCCAGCAGTGAAAGGGGGCTCTACTATGGCTACACCTTC
CDR3 protein: CASSERGLYYGYTF

CDR3 length: 13
D gene: TRBD1
V gene: TRBV5-1
J gene: TRBJ2-1
clone size: few
CDR3 DNA: TGCGCCAGTACCGCTGCAGGGGGCCATGAGCAGTTCTTC
CDR3 protein: CASTAAGGHEQFF

CDR3 length: 15
D gene: NA
V gene: TRBV27
J gene: TRBJ2-1
clone size: NA
CDR3 DNA: TGTGCCAGCAGAGGACAGACAGGTTCCTACAATGAGCAGTTCTTC
CDR3 protein: CASRGQTGSYNEQFF

CDR3 length: 12
D gene: TRBD1
V gene: TRBV27
J gene: TRBJ1-1
clone size: once
CDR3 DNA: TGTGCCAGCAGTTTGACAGGGGGCGAGGCTTTCTTT
CDR3 protein: CASSLTGGEAFF

CDR3 length: 12
D gene: NA
V gene: TRBV7-9
J gene: TRBJ2-2
clone size: NA
CDR3 DNA: TGTGCCAGCAGCTTATCTCCCGGGGAGCTGTTTTTT
CDR3 protein: CASSLSPGELFF

CDR3 length: 13
D gene: NA
V gene: TRBV14
J gene: TRBJ2-3
clone size: NA
CDR3 DNA: TGTGCCAGCAGCCGGGCCTACACAGATACGCAGTATTTT
CDR3 protein: CASSRAYTDTQYF

CDR3 length: 13
D gene: NA
V gene: TRBV11-3
J gene: TRBJ1-4
clone size: NA
CDR3 DNA: TGTGCCAGCAGCTCCGGGACACCTGAAAAACTGTTTTTT
CDR3 protein: CASSSGTPEKLFF

CDR3 length: 16
D gene: NA
V gene: TRBV5-6
J gene: TRBJ1-2
clone size: NA
CDR3 DNA: TGTGCCAGCAGCTTGGGCCTTTTCCGAGGGTCCTATGGCTACACCTTC
CDR3 protein: CASSLGLFRGSYGYTF

CDR3 length: 14
D gene: NA
V gene: TRBV30
J gene: TRBJ1-5
clone size: NA
CDR3 DNA: TGTGCCTGGAGTCCGGACAGTACCAATCAGCCCCAGCATTTT
CDR3 protein: CAWSPDSTNQPQHF

CDR3 length: 14
D gene: TRBD2
V gene: TRBV7-7
J gene: TRBJ2-7
clone size: NA
CDR3 DNA: TGTGCCAGCAGCTTAAAGGGAGCGGGATCCGAGCAGTACTTC
CDR3 protein: CASSLKGAGSEQYF

CDR3 length: 15
D gene: NA
V gene: TRBV6-5
J gene: TRBJ2-7
clone size: NA
CDR3 DNA: TGTGCCAGCAGTTACTCGGGCTTACCCTCCTACGAGCAGTACTTC
CDR3 protein: CASSYSGLPSYEQYF

CDR3 length: 14
D gene: NA
V gene: TRBV5-1
J gene: TRBJ2-1
clone size: NA
CDR3 DNA: TGCGCCAGCAGCCGACAGTTGGGGGGCAATGAGCAGTTCTTC
CDR3 protein: CASSRQLGGNEQFF

CDR3 length: 19
D gene: TRBD1
V gene: TRBV7-7
J gene: TRBJ1-3
clone size: once
CDR3 DNA: TGTGCCAGCAGCTCTGGCACCCCCAGGGGGCAAGGCTCTGGAAACACCATATATTTT
CDR3 protein: CASSSGTPRGQGSGNTIYF

CDR3 length: 11
D gene: NA
V gene: TRBV6-5
J gene: TRBJ2-1
clone size: NA
CDR3 DNA: TGTGCCAGCAGTACCCAGGGGAAGCAGTTCTTC
CDR3 protein: CASSTQGKQFF

CDR3 length: 15
D gene: NA
V gene: TRBV15
J gene: TRBJ2-5
clone size: few
CDR3 DNA: TGTGCCACCAGCGGAGGTCGAAGGGCGGGGGAGACCCAGTACTTC
CDR3 protein: CATSGGRRAGETQYF

CDR3 length: 16
D gene: TRBD1
V gene: TRBV6-5
J gene: TRBJ2-7
clone size: NA
CDR3 DNA: TGTGCCAGCAGTTACCGAGGGACAGGGAGCTTCTACGAGCAGTACTTC
CDR3 protein: CASSYRGTGSFYEQYF

CDR3 length: 13
D gene: TRBD2
V gene: TRBV4-2
J gene: TRBJ2-5
clone size: NA
CDR3 DNA: TGTGCCAGCAGCCCGACGGGGGGGAGGGAGCAGTACTTC
CDR3 protein: CASSPTGGREQYF

CDR3 length: 14
D gene: TRBD2
V gene: TRBV7-9
J gene: TRBJ2-5
clone size: NA
CDR3 DNA: TGTGCCAGCAGCTTGAGGGCGGGAGAAGAGACCCAGTACTTC
CDR3 protein: CASSLRAGEETQYF

CDR3 length: 14
D gene: NA
V gene: TRBV7-9
J gene: TRBJ2-5
clone size: NA
CDR3 DNA: TGTGCCAGCAGCTTAGAGCCAGGTCAAGAGACCCAGTACTTC
CDR3 protein: CASSLEPGQETQYF

CDR3 length: 15
D gene: NA
V gene: TRBV19
J gene: TRBJ1-3
clone size: NA
CDR3 DNA: TGTGCCAGTAGTTACGACGGAGACTCTGGAAACACCATATATTTT
CDR3 protein: CASSYDGDSGNTIYF

CDR3 length: 15
D gene: TRBD1
V gene: TRBV27
J gene: TRBJ1-1
clone size: few
CDR3 DNA: TGTGCCAGCAGTTCGTATGGGGACCCGGACAGGGAAGCTTTCTTT
CDR3 protein: CASSSYGDPDREAFF

CDR3 length: 13
D gene: TRBD2
V gene: TRBV6-5
J gene: TRBJ2-5
clone size: NA
CDR3 DNA: TGTGCCAGCAGCGGGACTAGCAGAGAGACCCAGTACTTC
CDR3 protein: CASSGTSRETQYF

CDR3 length: 15
D gene: TRBD2
V gene: TRBV5-1
J gene: TRBJ2-7
clone size: NA
CDR3 DNA: TGCGCCAGCAGCTGGGAGGGACTAGCGGGGCACGAGCAGTACTTC
CDR3 protein: CASSWEGLAGHEQYF

CDR3 length: 14
D gene: NA
V gene: TRBV28
J gene: TRBJ2-7
clone size: NA
CDR3 DNA: TGTGCCACCGCCGTCCAGGGTCGAGTCGACGAGCAGTACTTC
CDR3 protein: CATAVQGRVDEQYF

CDR3 length: 14
D gene: TRBD1
V gene: TRBV18
J gene: TRBJ2-5
clone size: NA
CDR3 DNA: TGTGCCAGCTCACGGACAGGGCCCCAAGAGACCCAGTACTTC
CDR3 protein: CASSRTGPQETQYF

CDR3 length: 15
D gene: NA
V gene: TRBV19
J gene: TRBJ2-2
clone size: NA
CDR3 DNA: TGTGCCAGTAGTATGACGTGGAGGAACACCGGGGAGCTGTTTTTT
CDR3 protein: CASSMTWRNTGELFF

CDR3 length: 11
D gene: NA
V gene: TRBV20-1
J gene: TRBJ1-2
clone size: NA
CDR3 DNA: TGCAGTAGCGACAGGCTATATGGCTACACCTTC
CDR3 protein: CSSDRLYGYTF

CDR3 length: 15
D gene: NA
V gene: TRBV5-1
J gene: TRBJ1-3
clone size: NA
CDR3 DNA: TGCGCCAGCAGCTTGGTGGGGAGCTCTGGAAACACCATATATTTT
CDR3 protein: CASSLVGSSGNTIYF